The next 31 T cell receptor beta chains were all read from a single sample in a study of Ad26.COV2.S vaccination and SARS-CoV-2 variants. The sample's treatment: around 19 received Ad26.COV2.S at low or high dose, single or two shots; a few received placebo; per-sample allocation not given. Sampling happened 63 days after the first vaccine or placebo injection. Some clones are missing from TCRdb's copy, which holds only in-frame ones; the method was immunoSEQ multiplex PCR. This sample has over 400,000 clones, with 89% found just once. The sequencing here drew on peripheral blood, taken in a trial of Ad26.COV2.S vaccine versus placebo. The receptors here all came from a person aged 18-65 years who received the Ad26.COV2.S COVID-19 vaccine or a placebo.

The chain is built from TRBV24-1 and TRBJ1-5; no clear D gene. The germline V and J ends were trimmed by 4 bases and 8 bases, with 8 bases remaining between them. The CDR3 contains 12 residues. Germline V gives CDR1 KGHDR, CDR2 SFDVKD. The CDR3 reads CATSERAEPQHF. For the CDR3, the DNA is TGTGCCACCAGTGAGAGGGCAGAGCCCCAGCATTTT.

This chain connects TRBV5-5 to TRBJ1-1, with D possibly matching TRBD1 (5 bases). The CDR3 spans 14 residues. The V end was cut by 2 bases, the J end by 6 bases, with 14 bases between. CDR1 is SGHKS and CDR2 is YYEKEE in the germline V gene (reference sequence). CDR3 bases: TGTGCCAGCAGCTTTCGAGGGGAAACATCTGAAGCTTTCTTT. It translates to CASSFRGETSEAFF.

CDR3: CASSEFGIDPLGQPQHF. The CDR3 DNA sequence: TGTGCCAGCAGTGAATTCGGGATAGATCCGTTGGGACAGCCCCAGCATTTT. The rearrangement uses TRBV6-1 and TRBJ1-5; D is undetermined. Trimming pared 2 bases from V and 7 bases from J, leaving 21 bases between. Germline loops: CDR1 MNHNS, CDR2 SASEGT. The CDR3 totals 17 residues.

The rearrangement uses TRBV30 and TRBJ2-6; D gene ambiguous. The CDR3 extends over 14 amino acids. Trimming stripped 4 bases from V and 8 bases from J, with 15 bases between. From germline, CDR1 is GTSNPN and CDR2 SVGIG (reference sequence). Here the CDR3 reads CAWTKPSWPNVLTF. Here the CDR3 DNA reads TGTGCCTGGACCAAGCCCTCATGGCCCAACGTCCTGACTTTC.

The CDR3 reads CASSFSVGAGTEAFF. CDR3 sequence (DNA): TGTGCCAGCAGCTTTTCGGTGGGGGCAGGGACTGAAGCTTTCTTT. The J gene is TRBJ1-1, the V gene TRBV5-6; a possible D gene is TRBD1 (6 bases). The length of the CDR3 is 15 residues. Trimming cost V 2 bases and J 5 bases, with 16 bases left between them. Germline CDR1 SGHDT, CDR2 YYEEEE.

V usage is TRBV13 and J usage is TRBJ2-7, with D unresolved. Trimming removed 3 bases from V and 3 bases from J, with 6 bases in between. Germline CDR1 and CDR2: PRHDT and FYEKMQ (reference sequence). This CDR3 has 12 residues. CDR3 loop: CASSFGDYEQYF. CDR3 sequence (DNA): TGTGCCAGCAGCTTTGGGGACTACGAGCAGTACTTC.

The chain carries TRBV27 and TRBJ1-1; possibly TRBD1 for D (5 bases). The CDR3 is 17 residues long. CDR1 and CDR2 from the germline V gene are MNHEY and SMNVEV (reference sequence). V shed 3 bases and J shed 1 base, with 18 bases lying between them. CDR3 in amino acids: CASSFGSRGGQNTEAFF. The CDR3, as DNA: TGTGCCAGCAGTTTTGGATCCCGCGGGGGTCAGAACACTGAAGCTTTCTTT.

The V call is TRBV5-1, the J call TRBJ2-1, with 12 bases aligning to TRBD2. Germline assignment: CDR1 SGHRS and CDR2 YFSETQ. Trimming at V came to 5 bases and at J to 5 bases, leaving 8 bases not matched to a gene. This CDR3 is built from 16 residues. The CDR3 DNA sequence: TGCGCCAGCAGTCCCGGACTAGCGGGAATAGACAATGAGCAGTTCTTC. It specifies CASSPGLAGIDNEQFF. Based on the CDR3 plus reference TRBV5-1 and TRBJ2-1, the full variable domain is KAGVTQTPRYLIKTRGQQVTLSCSPISGHRSVSWYQQTPGQGLQFLFEYFSETQRNKGNFPGRFSGRQFSNSRSEMNVSTLELGDSALYLCASSPGLAGIDNEQFFGPGTRLTVL.

There are a few counts of this clone. The chain uses TRBV5-1 and TRBJ2-7; D is unclear. The V gene lost 0 bases and the J gene lost 0 bases, with 10 bases spanning the gap. The CDR3 runs to 15 residues. Germline lookup yields CDR1 SGHRS and CDR2 YFSETQ. DNA for the CDR3: TGCGCCAGCAGCTTGGATTCAGGCACCTCCTACGAGCAGTACGTC. It specifies CASSLDSGTSYEQYV.

This clone came up once. This chain links TRBV19 with TRBJ2-7; D is perhaps TRBD1 (6 bases). V was shortened by 5 bases and J by 6 bases, with 14 bases between the two germline ends. This CDR3 comprises 13 residues. The V gene's germline CDR1 is LNHDA and CDR2 SQIVND (reference sequence). CDR3 DNA sequence: TGTGCCAGTAGTGTGCAACAGGGACCCGAGCAGTACTTC. Protein: CASSVQQGPEQYF.

The V gene is TRBV6-5, the J gene TRBJ1-1; D possibly corresponds to TRBD1 (5 bases). CDR1 is MNHEY and CDR2 is SVGAGI in the germline V gene. The CDR3 covers 14 residues. V gave up 4 bases and J gave up 1 base, with 10 bases separating them. The CDR3 DNA reads as TGTGCCAGCAGTTTCCAGGGAAAGAACACTGAAGCTTTCTTT. Translating gives CASSFQGKNTEAFF.

The chain joins TRBV6-1 to TRBJ2-1, with D unclear. Germline CDR1 is MNHNS and CDR2 is SASEGT. V was pared by 2 bases and J by 0 bases, with 14 bases between. The CDR3 is 17 residues long. The chain's CDR3 is CASSELVIAVSYNEQFF. The CDR3 DNA sequence: TGTGCCAGCAGTGAACTGGTGATTGCGGTCTCCTACAATGAGCAGTTCTTC.

The genes are TRBV5-6 and TRBJ2-3; 9 bases align to TRBD1. Germline V gives CDR1 SGHDT, CDR2 YYEEEE. The CDR3 extends over 15 amino acids. V lost 5 bases to trimming and J lost 6 bases; unmatched junction nucleotides: 10. This chain's CDR3 is CASRDLGGQGDTQYF. CDR3 DNA: TGTGCCAGCAGGGACTTGGGGGGACAGGGCGATACGCAGTATTTT.

The genes are TRBV6-5 and TRBJ1-6, with D perhaps TRBD1 (5 bases). Germline CDR1 is MNHEY and CDR2 is SVGAGI. V lost 8 bases and J lost 8, with 13 bases in between. There are 13 residues in the CDR3. As DNA, the CDR3 is TGTGCCAGCGGACACCGGCAGGATTCACCCCTCCACTTT. This encodes CASGHRQDSPLHF.

The count of this clone is one. Other DNA sequences in this specimen translate into the identical CDR3. The chain combines TRBV2 with TRBJ2-2; tentative D call: TRBD2 (5 bases). V was pared by 7 bases and J by 2 bases, with 11 bases between. Germline CDR1 is SNHLY and CDR2 is FYNNEI. This CDR3 contains 14 residues. The CDR3 DNA follows: TGTGCCAGCACCCGCCTAGCCAACACCGGGGAGCTGTTTTTT. Translation: CASTRLANTGELFF. The full variable domain, in which reference TRBV2 and TRBJ2-2 provide the parts outside the CDR3, is EPEVTQTPSHQVTQMGQEVILRCVPISNHLYFYWYRQILGQKVEFLVSFYNNEISEKSEIFDDQFSVERPDGSNFTLKIRSTKLEDSAMYFCASTRLANTGELFFGEGSRLTVL.

The chain links TRBV5-1 to TRBJ1-1; no definite D call. Germline loops: CDR1 SGHRS, CDR2 YFSETQ. The V end was cut by 1 base, the J end by 5 bases, with 12 bases between. This CDR3 region has 14 residues. CDR3 sequence: CASSLYGVETEAFF. For the CDR3, the DNA is TGCGCCAGCAGCTTGTACGGGGTGGAGACTGAAGCTTTCTTT.

The V and J genes are TRBV5-1 and TRBJ2-5, with 7 positions matching TRBD1. Germline CDR1 reads SGHRS; CDR2 reads YFSETQ. This CDR3 region has 15 residues. V was clipped by 0 bases and J by 3 bases; unmatched bases: 5. The CDR3 here is CASSLATGTEETQYF. CDR3 nucleotides: TGCGCCAGCAGCTTGGCCACCGGGACAGAAGAGACCCAGTACTTC.

The chain recombines TRBV7-9 with TRBJ1-2, with D perhaps matching TRBD1 (5 bases). The V end was cut by 2 bases, the J end by 7 bases, with 17 bases between. This CDR3 is built from 15 residues. Germline-derived CDR1 and CDR2 are SEHNR and FQNEAQ (reference sequence). In DNA form, the CDR3 reads TGTGCCAGCAGCTTACCTTTCGACAGCCCGGGTGGCTACACCTTC. Residues: CASSLPFDSPGGYTF.

V and J are TRBV27 and TRBJ1-2; 8 nucleotides match TRBD1. This CDR3 contains 15 residues. V dropped 6 bases and J dropped 5; count of bases not matched to a gene: 11. From germline, CDR1 is MNHEY and CDR2 SMNVEV (reference sequence). The CDR3 nucleotides are TGTGCCAGCAGCTTCGACAGGGGTTGGTCTTATGGCTACACCTTC. It translates to CASSFDRGWSYGYTF.

The chain is built from TRBV29-1 and TRBJ2-3; 12 positions agree with TRBD2. V shed 2 bases and J 2 bases; nucleotides not matched to a gene: 5. The CDR3 is 16 residues long. Germline V gives CDR1 SQVTM, CDR2 ANQGSEA. The DNA for the CDR3 is TGCAGCGTTGAACCCCGACTAGCGGGAGCCACAGATACGCAGTATTTT. This encodes CSVEPRLAGATDTQYF.

This chain links TRBV4-2 with TRBJ2-3, with 7 bases that match TRBD2. There are 17 residues in the CDR3. The germline CDR1 and CDR2 sequences are LGHNA and YNFKEQ. V shed 0 bases and J 2 bases; nucleotides not matched to a gene: 8. CDR3 bases: TGTGCCAGCAGCCAAGATAAGACTAGCTTTCTCACAGATACGCAGTATTTT. It translates to CASSQDKTSFLTDTQYF.

V and J are TRBV5-1 and TRBJ2-2; maybe TRBD2 (6 bases). Germline CDR1 reads SGHRS; CDR2 reads YFSETQ. This CDR3 region has 15 residues. The V end lost 2 bases, the J end lost 5 bases, and 13 bases lay between the germline ends. The CDR3 DNA reads as TGCGCCAGCAGCTTACCGGGACTGGATACCGGGGAGCTGTTTTTT. Its translation: CASSLPGLDTGELFF.

The chain joins TRBV4-3 to TRBJ1-4; D is uncertain. CDR1 LGHNA and CDR2 YSLEER come from the germline V gene. CDR3 length: 15 amino acids. The V end lost 0 bases, the J end lost 8 bases, and 13 bases lay between the germline ends. CDR3 region: CASSQEVVAKEKLFF. As DNA, the CDR3 is TGCGCCAGCAGCCAAGAAGTCGTTGCAAAGGAAAAACTGTTTTTT.

This chain uses TRBV2 with TRBJ2-2; no clear D gene. The V end was cut by 5 bases, the J end by 8 bases, with 12 bases between. Germline V gene sequence: CDR1 SNHLY, CDR2 FYNNEI. CDR3 length: 13 residues. CDR3 DNA: TGTGCCAGCAGTTATAGTACGGGTGGGGAGCTGTTTTTT. Translating gives CASSYSTGGELFF.

V and J are TRBV19 and TRBJ1-2, with D hard to call. Germline lookup yields CDR1 LNHDA and CDR2 SQIVND (reference sequence). V was cut by 7 bases and J by 6 bases, with 6 bases left in between. The CDR3 contains 10 residues. Here the CDR3 reads CASNRHGYTF. The CDR3 DNA reads as TGTGCCAGTAACCGGCATGGCTACACCTTC.

A word on this clone: Distinct nucleotide sequences in the sample also encode this CDR3. The rearrangement links TRBV5-1 to TRBJ2-1; TRBD2 aligns across 12 bases. CDR3 length: 15 amino acids. Germline V gene data show CDR1 as SGHRS and CDR2 as YFSETQ. Trimming cost V 0 bases and J 6 bases; bases outside gene matches: 1. CDR3 region: CASSLGLAGVNEQFF. CDR3 nucleotide sequence: TGCGCCAGCAGCTTGGGACTAGCGGGGGTCAATGAGCAGTTCTTC. The variable domain in full, with the rest retrieved from reference TRBV5-1 and TRBJ2-1, is KAGVTQTPRYLIKTRGQQVTLSCSPISGHRSVSWYQQTPGQGLQFLFEYFSETQRNKGNFPGRFSGRQFSNSRSEMNVSTLELGDSALYLCASSLGLAGVNEQFFGPGTRLTVL.

The chain has TRBV6-5 and TRBJ2-7; D not certain. CDR1 is MNHEY, CDR2 SVGAGI, per germline. V was shortened by 10 bases and J by 2 bases, with 9 bases between the two germline ends. CDR3 length equals 11 residues. In nucleotides, the CDR3 is TGTGCCACCGGACGAACCTACGAGCAGTACTTC. The encoded protein is CATGRTYEQYF.

The J gene is TRBJ1-5, the V gene TRBV13; the match to TRBD1 covers 10 bases. CDR1 is PRHDT and CDR2 is FYEKMQ in the germline V gene (reference sequence). This CDR3 region has 19 residues. V gave up 0 bases and J gave up 1 base; unmatched junction bases: 9. The CDR3 loop is CASSLGPGGTGVSNQPQHF. The CDR3, as DNA: TGTGCCAGCAGCTTAGGCCCGGGGGGGACAGGGGTAAGCAATCAGCCCCAGCATTTT.

The V and J genes are TRBV2 and TRBJ1-2; possible D gene TRBD1, 5 bases. V dropped 5 bases and J dropped 5 bases, with 15 bases sitting between them. Germline V gives CDR1 SNHLY, CDR2 FYNNEI. This CDR3 has 14 amino acids. This CDR3 reads CASSRDGEGYGYTF. The CDR3 DNA reads as TGTGCCAGCAGTAGGGACGGGGAAGGATATGGCTACACCTTC.

The gene calls are TRBV20-1 and TRBJ2-1, with D maybe TRBD2 (6 bases). Germline V lookup: CDR1 DFQATT, CDR2 SNEGSKA (reference sequence). The CDR3 is made up of 15 amino acids. V was cut by 3 bases and J by 5 bases, with 17 bases left in between. For the CDR3, the DNA is TGCAGTGCTAGTGATAGCGGCCAAACCGACAATGAGCAGTTCTTC. Translating gives CSASDSGQTDNEQFF.

The CDR3 DNA reads TGTGCCAGCACCTCGACGGGCACAGATACGCAGTATTTT. Amino acids: CASTSTGTDTQYF. The V gene is TRBV21-1, the J gene TRBJ2-3. TRBV21-1 is reported as a pseudogene. CDR3 length: 13 amino acids.